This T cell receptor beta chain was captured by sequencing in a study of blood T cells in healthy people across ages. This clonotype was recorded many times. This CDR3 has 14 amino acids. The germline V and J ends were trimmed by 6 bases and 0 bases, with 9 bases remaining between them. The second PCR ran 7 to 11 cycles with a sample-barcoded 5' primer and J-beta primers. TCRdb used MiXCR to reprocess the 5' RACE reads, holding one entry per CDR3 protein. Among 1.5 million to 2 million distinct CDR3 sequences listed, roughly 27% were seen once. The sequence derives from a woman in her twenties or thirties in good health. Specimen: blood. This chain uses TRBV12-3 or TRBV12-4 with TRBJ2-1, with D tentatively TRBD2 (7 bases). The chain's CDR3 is CASRGGGSYNEQFF. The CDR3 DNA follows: TGTGCCAGCAGAGGGGGGGGCTCCTACAATGAGCAGTTCTTC.